Below are 3 T cell receptor beta chains sequenced from a single sample in a study of blood T cell repertoires in COVID-19 (dated by TCRdb to the early 2020s). The library relied on the immunoSEQ multiplex PCR assay. TCRdb obtained this table from immuneACCESS and retained in-frame rearrangements with V and J assigned. These tables miss some clones; where compared with another copy, unresolved V genes account for less than half of the shortfall, and the remainder is unexplained. The sample table shows about 81,000 clones, and 89% are seen once. More than 10% of the sample goes to the ten largest clones. Sequencing was carried out using peripheral blood. The receptors were gathered from a man aged 65-85 years with active or convalescent COVID-19.

The genes are TRBV28 and TRBJ1-4; 7 nucleotides line up with TRBD1. From germline, CDR1 is MDHEN and CDR2 SYDVKM. The trim removed 5 bases at V and 7 bases at J, leaving 10 bases unmatched. This CDR3 is 15 amino acids long. Written as DNA, the CDR3 is TGTGCCAGCAGTGCCTCGCGGGGACAGTCTGAAAAACTGTTTTTT. As protein: CASSASRGQSEKLFF. The full variable domain, rest sourced from reference TRBV28 and TRBJ1-4, is DVKVTQSSRYLVKRTGEKVFLECVQDMDHENMFWYRQDPGLGLRLIYFSYDVKMKEKGDIPEGYSVSREKKERFSLILESASTNQTSMYLCASSASRGQSEKLFFGSGTQLSVL.

CDR3 protein: CASSYSKEGTYEQYF. CDR3 in DNA: TGTGCCAGCAGTTACTCGAAGGAGGGGACCTACGAGCAGTACTTC. The rearrangement joins TRBV6-5 to TRBJ2-7, with D possibly TRBD2 on 6 matching bases. The CDR3 is 15 amino acids. Looked up from germline, CDR1 is MNHEY and CDR2 is SVGAGI. V was clipped by 0 bases and J by 2 bases, with 11 bases between them.

This clone was recorded a few times. The chain recombines TRBV6-5 with TRBJ1-2; D gene uncertain. CDR3 length equals 12 residues. In germline, CDR1 is MNHEY, CDR2 SVGAGI. Trimming took off 6 bases at V and 3 bases at J, with 8 bases between the two ends. CDR3 nucleotides: TGTGCCAGCAGCCCCGCGGACTATGGCTACACCTTC. Translated: CASSPADYGYTF.